A selection of T cell receptor beta chains follows, all from one sample in a study of cytomegalovirus exposure and HLA in healthy donors. The method was immunoSEQ multiplex PCR; TCRdb's version includes in-frame clones alone and lacks a portion of them. Of 250,000 to 300,000 clones listed, 90% are singletons. Specimen: PBMCs. The source is a woman aged 18 to 35 in good health and CMV-seronegative. Both conserved end residues are part of each CDR3. Each record gives: clone size, D gene, J gene, V gene, CDR3 protein, CDR3 DNA. A D gene is named only where the DNA matches it firmly. Clone size is stated in some rows and not others, as once, few, many or a class when expanded.

>NA|TRBD1|TRBJ1-5|TRBV7-9
CASSRDRIGNQPQHF
TGTGCCAGCAGCCGGGACAGGATTGGCAATCAGCCCCAGCATTTT
>NA|TRBD1|TRBJ1-2|TRBV5-1
CASSPWPGQLYGYTF
TGCGCCAGCAGCCCGTGGCCGGGACAGCTATATGGCTACACCTTC
>once|NA|TRBJ2-1|TRBV6-1
CASSDTDEQFF
TGTGCCAGCAGTGACACGGATGAGCAGTTCTTC
>NA|TRBD1|TRBJ2-7|TRBV7-2
CASSLMAPGTAYEQYF
TGTGCCAGCAGCTTAATGGCCCCCGGGACAGCCTACGAGCAGTACTTC
>once|TRBD1|TRBJ2-5|TRBV5-1
CASSSQGASGETQYF
TGCGCCAGCAGCTCTCAGGGGGCTTCGGGAGAGACCCAGTACTTC
>few|TRBD1|TRBJ1-3|TRBV30
CAWSQGAGNTIYF
TGTGCCTGGAGCCAGGGGGCTGGAAACACCATATATTTT
>NA|NA|TRBJ1-5|TRBV6-1
CASSEDFGATQPQHF
TGTGCCAGCAGTGAAGATTTTGGGGCAACGCAGCCCCAGCATTTT
>NA|NA|TRBJ2-7|TRBV27
CASSLARDSYEQYF
TGTGCCAGCAGTTTAGCCAGGGACTCCTACGAGCAGTACTTC
>NA|NA|TRBJ1-5|TRBV7-2
CASSHGTPSNQPQHF
TGTGCCAGCAGCCACGGGACACCTAGCAATCAGCCCCAGCATTTT
>NA|NA|TRBJ1-6|TRBV9
CASSAGHLYNSPLHF
TGTGCCAGCAGCGCCGGACACCTATATAATTCACCCCTCCACTTT
>NA|NA|TRBJ1-5|TRBV27
CASSFLGAGQPQHF
TGTGCCAGCAGTTTTCTGGGGGCGGGTCAGCCCCAGCATTTT
>once|TRBD1|TRBJ1-2|TRBV2
CASSETGGDGYTF
TGTGCCAGCAGTGAAACAGGGGGCGATGGCTACACCTTC
>NA|TRBD1|TRBJ1-2|TRBV7-9
CASSLAVAGGLYGYTF
TGTGCCAGCAGCTTAGCGGTGGCAGGGGGGTTGTATGGCTACACCTTC
>NA|TRBD2|TRBJ2-1|TRBV11-2
CASSLTGTSVYNEQFF
TGTGCCAGCAGCTTAACAGGGACTAGTGTGTACAATGAGCAGTTCTTC
>NA|NA|TRBJ1-4|TRBV6-1
CASQGAGLLFF
TGTGCCAGTCAGGGTGCGGGGCTCCTGTTTTTT
>NA|NA|TRBJ1-6|TRBV10-1
CASSEAANSPLHF
TGCGCCAGCAGTGAAGCTGCTAATTCACCCCTCCACTTT
>NA|NA|TRBJ1-1|TRBV14
CASRAGGTEAFF
TGTGCCAGCAGGGCGGGGGGCACTGAAGCTTTCTTT
>few|TRBD1|TRBJ1-6|TRBV28
CASSLVSPGTGWNSPLHF
TGTGCCAGCAGTTTAGTATCCCCCGGGACAGGGTGGAATTCACCCCTCCACTTT
>NA|TRBD2|TRBJ2-3|TRBV27
CASSSGLAGGPDTQYF
TGTGCCAGCAGTTCGGGACTAGCGGGGGGCCCAGATACGCAGTATTTT
>NA|NA|TRBJ1-6|TRBV19
CASSMMGGLTNSPLHF
TGTGCCAGTAGTATGATGGGGGGTTTGACAAATTCACCCCTCCACTTT
>NA|NA|TRBJ2-1|TRBV27
CASSFRGEQFF
TGTGCCAGCAGTTTTCGAGGTGAGCAGTTCTTC
>NA|NA|TRBJ2-3|TRBV6-5
CASSYERLAHQYF
TGTGCCAGCAGTTACGAGCGCCTAGCGCATCAGTATTTT
>NA|TRBD1|TRBJ2-6|TRBV5-8
CASSLRTGGISGANVLTF
TGTGCCAGCAGCTTACGGACAGGAGGTATCTCTGGGGCCAACGTCCTGACTTTC
>NA|NA|TRBJ1-5|TRBV11-1
CASSFSGVNQPQHF
TGTGCCAGCAGCTTTTCAGGGGTTAATCAGCCCCAGCATTTT
>NA|NA|TRBJ1-1|TRBV4-3
CASSRTQGNEAFF
TGCGCCAGCAGCCGAACGCAGGGGAATGAAGCTTTCTTT
>once|NA|TRBJ1-5|TRBV10-2
CASSFSIRTGQPQHF
TGCGCCAGCAGTTTTTCAATCCGGACTGGGCAGCCCCAGCATTTT
>NA|NA|TRBJ1-4|TRBV18
CASSPLDSATNEKLFF
TGTGCCAGCTCACCTCTGGACAGTGCAACTAATGAAAAACTGTTTTTT
>NA|NA|TRBJ2-3|TRBV4-3
CASSQDWASSTDTQYF
TGCGCCAGCAGCCAAGATTGGGCCAGTAGCACAGATACGCAGTATTTT